Presented here are 23 T cell receptor beta chains from one specimen sequenced in a study of T-cell memory formation after mild COVID-19. MiXCR was run by TCRdb on the 5' RACE reads, yielding one entry per CDR3 protein. Here the sample spans about 450,000 distinct CDR3 sequences, 23% being singletons. The sequencing sample was made of PBMCs or a T cell subset sorted from them (not recorded which). The receptors come from an adult woman who had mild COVID-19 (a few samples of this study predate the infection). Cell type and time point are not known.

This clonotype has at least ten counts. J is TRBJ1-1 and V is TRBV20-1; D unclear. The CDR3 loop spans 11 amino acids. Germline lookup yields CDR1 DFQATT and CDR2 SNEGSKA (reference sequence). V lost 6 bases and J lost 2, with 7 bases in between. The CDR3 DNA reads TGCAGTGCCTATGGAAACACTGAAGCTTTCTTT. The encoded protein is CSAYGNTEAFF.

The rearrangement uses TRBV20-1 and TRBJ1-2; 11 bases agree with TRBD1. After removal of 6 bases from V and 6 bases from J, the junction contained 6 bases not matched to a gene. Germline-derived CDR1 and CDR2 are DFQATT and SNEGSKA (reference sequence). The CDR3 has 13 residues. The CDR3 sequence: CSAWTGGGDGYTF. The CDR3 DNA reads as TGCAGTGCCTGGACAGGGGGCGGCGATGGCTACACCTTC.

The sample holds a few counts of this clonotype. This chain uses TRBV12-3 or TRBV12-4 with TRBJ2-2; TRBD1 might be the D (5 bases). The CDR3 consists of 12 residues. V lost 10 bases and J lost 6, with 12 bases in between. CDR3 in amino acids: CATFAGPGELFF. CDR3 DNA: TGTGCCACCTTTGCAGGGCCCGGGGAGCTGTTTTTT.

The gene calls are TRBV15 and TRBJ2-5, with D possibly matching TRBD2 (5 bases). The CDR3 covers 13 residues. CDR1 and CDR2 (germline): LNHNV, YYDKDF (reference sequence). V lost 4 bases and J lost 5, with 11 bases in between. In DNA form, the CDR3 reads TGTGCCACCAGCACCCGTCGGAGGGAGACCCAGTACTTC. Amino acid sequence: CATSTRRRETQYF.

This clonotype showed up just a few times. V is TRBV9 and J is TRBJ2-1, with 10 bases lining up with TRBD1. Unmatched junction bases numbered 7, after V lost 4 bases and J lost 3 bases. The CDR3 runs 16 residues. CDR1 is SGDLS and CDR2 is YYNGEE in the germline V gene. The CDR3 loop is CASSPRGTGDYNEQFF. The DNA for the CDR3 is TGTGCCAGCAGCCCCAGGGGGACAGGGGACTACAATGAGCAGTTCTTC. The variable domain in full, completed from reference TRBV9 and TRBJ2-1, reads DSGVTQTPKHLITATGQRVTLRCSPRSGDLSVYWYQQSLDQGLQFLIQYYNGEERAKGNILERFSAQQFPDLHSELNLSSLELGDSALYFCASSPRGTGDYNEQFFGPGTRLTVL.

This clonotype was found a few times. This chain links TRBV7-9 with TRBJ2-3; the match to TRBD2 covers 12 bases. The J segment lost 1 base and the V segment lost 0 bases, leaving 2 bases of the junction unmatched. This CDR3 comprises 17 residues. Germline CDR1 is SEHNR and CDR2 is FQNEAQ (reference sequence). The CDR3 DNA sequence: TGTGCCAGCAGCTTAGCATGGACTAGCGGGGGCACAGATACGCAGTATTTT. Protein product: CASSLAWTSGGTDTQYF.

This clonotype appeared many times. This chain connects TRBV6-5 to TRBJ2-4; D is unresolved. Germline V lookup: CDR1 MNHEY, CDR2 SVGAGI. V lost 0 bases, J lost 6 bases, and 15 bases lay in between. There are 16 residues in the CDR3. The CDR3 is CASSYSIGPTINIQYF. In DNA form, the CDR3 reads TGTGCCAGCAGTTACTCGATAGGCCCAACAATAAACATTCAGTACTTC.

There are a few counts of this clonotype. The J gene is TRBJ2-1, the V gene TRBV12-3 or TRBV12-4; 10 bases map to TRBD1. The trim removed 3 bases at V and 8 bases at J, leaving 10 bases unmatched. There are 16 residues in the CDR3. The CDR3, as DNA: TGTGCCAGCAGTTTTTATGGGGACAGGGGACCGGATGAGCAGTTCTTC. Protein sequence: CASSFYGDRGPDEQFF.

The chain links TRBV12-3 or TRBV12-4 to TRBJ2-1, with 8 bases identical to TRBD2. Trimming removed 10 bases from V and 6 bases from J; junction bases left unmatched: 14. This CDR3 comprises 15 residues. CDR3 sequence: CAIALGGGGSNEQFF. The CDR3 bases are TGTGCCATTGCGCTAGGCGGCGGGGGGTCCAATGAGCAGTTCTTC.

The V and J genes are TRBV9 and TRBJ1-1; 9 nucleotides line up with TRBD1. This CDR3 spans 16 amino acids. J gave up 0 bases and V 1 base, and 4 bases lay outside the gene matches. Per germline, CDR1 SGDLS and CDR2 YYNGEE. The CDR3 bases are TGTGCCAGCAGCGTAAAACAGGGGGCGGTGAACACTGAAGCTTTCTTT. It codes for CASSVKQGAVNTEAFF.

The V and J genes are TRBV11-2 and TRBJ2-4; perhaps TRBD2 as D (7 bases). Trimming removed 7 bases from V and 3 bases from J, with 22 bases in between. Germline loops: CDR1 SGHAT, CDR2 FQNNGV. The CDR3 length is 17 residues. This chain's CDR3 is CASTGGGGGVGKNIQYF. In nucleotides, the CDR3 is TGTGCCAGCACAGGAGGAGGGGGGGGCGTCGGCAAAAACATTCAGTACTTC. The whole variable domain, filled in from reference TRBV11-2 and TRBJ2-4, reads EAGVAQSPRYKIIEKRQSVAFWCNPISGHATLYWYQQILGQGPKLLIQFQNNGVVDDSQLPKDRFSAERLKGVDSTLKIQPAKLEDSAVYLCASTGGGGGVGKNIQYFGAGTRLSVL.

The chain links TRBV2 to TRBJ1-5; no firm D call. CDR1 is SNHLY, CDR2 FYNNEI, per germline. The CDR3 runs to 13 residues. Between the trimmed V and J ends, which lost 4 bases and 1 base, there was a span of 5 bases. CDR3 coding DNA: TGTGCCAGCAGTGGGGAAAGCAATCAGCCCCAGCATTTT. It translates to CASSGESNQPQHF. Looking up the rest from reference TRBV2 and TRBJ1-5 gives the full variable domain: EPEVTQTPSHQVTQMGQEVILRCVPISNHLYFYWYRQILGQKVEFLVSFYNNEISEKSEIFDDQFSVERPDGSNFTLKIRSTKLEDSAMYFCASSGESNQPQHFGDGTRLSIL.

The V gene is TRBV19, the J gene TRBJ2-2; 10 nucleotides match TRBD2. The V gene's germline CDR1 is LNHDA and CDR2 SQIVND (reference sequence). The trim removed 4 bases at V and 5 bases at J, leaving 13 bases unmatched. CDR3 length: 18 amino acids. The chain's CDR3 is CASSTQSGRAGKTGELFF. The CDR3 DNA reads as TGTGCCAGTAGTACCCAAAGCGGGAGGGCAGGAAAAACCGGGGAGCTGTTTTTT.

This clonotype came up a few times. The chain links TRBV5-1 to TRBJ2-1, with a tentative D call TRBD1 (6 bases). Looked up from germline, CDR1 is SGHRS and CDR2 is YFSETQ. The length of the CDR3 is 14 residues. V dropped 5 bases and J dropped 10 bases, with 19 bases sitting between them. In DNA form, the CDR3 reads TGCGCCAGCAGGTCGTCGGTGGGGGCTAAGGAGCAGTTCTTC. Protein: CASRSSVGAKEQFF.

This clonotype was picked up a small number of times. The chain recombines TRBV5-1 with TRBJ2-7; 8 nucleotides match TRBD2. V gave up 4 bases and J gave up 4 bases; unmatched junction bases: 7. Germline CDR1 and CDR2: SGHRS and YFSETQ. The CDR3 length is 14 residues. CDR3 nucleotide sequence: TGCGCCAGCAGCCCGGGACTAGAGCCTTACGAGCAGTACTTC. Protein sequence: CASSPGLEPYEQYF.

The rearrangement uses TRBV25-1 and TRBJ2-7; D gene unclear. Germline loops: CDR1 MGHDK, CDR2 SYGVNS. V dropped 3 bases and J dropped 2 bases, with 5 bases sitting between them. The CDR3 is made up of 12 amino acids. The CDR3 region is CASSDPTYEQYF. CDR3 nucleotides: TGTGCCAGCAGTGACCCTACCTACGAGCAGTACTTC.

This rearrangement joins TRBV12-3 or TRBV12-4 to TRBJ2-1, with 8 bases lining up with TRBD1. The CDR3 extends over 16 amino acids. Germline trimming cut 6 bases from V and 4 bases from J; bases unmatched to any gene: 11. In nucleotides, the CDR3 is TGTGCCAGCAGCCTCTTGGACAGGGTGCCTTACAATGAGCAGTTCTTC. It yields the protein CASSLLDRVPYNEQFF.

The chain carries TRBV6-1 and TRBJ2-3; D unclear. The CDR3 length is 17 residues. Germline CDR1 MNHNS, CDR2 SASEGT. Trimming stripped 2 bases from V and 1 base from J, with 16 bases between. CDR3 sequence: CASSEPPHTAGTDTQYF. The CDR3 DNA sequence: TGTGCCAGCAGTGAACCCCCCCACACCGCCGGCACAGATACGCAGTATTTT.

This clonotype was seen more than once but under ten times. The rearrangement joins TRBV12-3 or TRBV12-4 to TRBJ2-1, with 14 bases that match TRBD2. J gave up 10 bases and V 6 bases, and 11 bases lay outside the gene matches. The CDR3 has 16 residues. The CDR3 DNA is TGTGCCAGCAGCCCCCCGGGACTAGCGGGGGTGCTCGAGCAGTTCTTC. Translation: CASSPPGLAGVLEQFF.

The sample holds a few counts of this clonotype. V is TRBV4-3 and J is TRBJ2-3, with D tentatively TRBD1 (6 bases). CDR1 and CDR2 from the germline V gene are LGHNA and YSLEER. V was shortened by 4 bases and J by 4 bases, with 12 bases between the two germline ends. The CDR3 is 14 amino acids. The CDR3 sequence: CASSLGQISDTQYF. CDR3 DNA sequence: TGCGCCAGCAGCCTAGGACAGATTTCAGATACGCAGTATTTT.

The gene calls are TRBV6-1 and TRBJ2-1; 7 bases match TRBD1. CDR1 is MNHNS and CDR2 is SASEGT in the germline V gene. The trim removed 8 bases at V and 1 base at J, leaving 2 bases unmatched. This CDR3 contains 13 residues. CDR3 residues: CASRDSSYNEQFF. The CDR3 DNA is TGTGCCAGCCGGGACAGTTCCTACAATGAGCAGTTCTTC.

There are many counts of this clonotype. This chain connects TRBV7-9 to TRBJ1-1; D ambiguous. The germline V gene has CDR1 SEHNR and CDR2 FQNEAQ (reference sequence). Trimming removed 5 bases from V and 2 bases from J, with 9 bases in between. This CDR3 is built from 13 residues. The CDR3 reads CASSQSGNTEAFF. CDR3 in DNA: TGTGCCAGCAGCCAATCAGGAAACACTGAAGCTTTCTTT.

This chain links TRBV6-5 with TRBJ2-5, with D possibly matching TRBD2 (7 bases). This CDR3 contains 12 residues. The V gene lost 8 bases and the J gene lost 7 bases, with 14 bases spanning the gap. Germline values: CDR1 MNHEY, CDR2 SVGAGI. CDR3 nucleotides: TGTGCCAGCGGTGGGAGGGGGACGACCCAGTACTTC. Protein product: CASGGRGTTQYF.